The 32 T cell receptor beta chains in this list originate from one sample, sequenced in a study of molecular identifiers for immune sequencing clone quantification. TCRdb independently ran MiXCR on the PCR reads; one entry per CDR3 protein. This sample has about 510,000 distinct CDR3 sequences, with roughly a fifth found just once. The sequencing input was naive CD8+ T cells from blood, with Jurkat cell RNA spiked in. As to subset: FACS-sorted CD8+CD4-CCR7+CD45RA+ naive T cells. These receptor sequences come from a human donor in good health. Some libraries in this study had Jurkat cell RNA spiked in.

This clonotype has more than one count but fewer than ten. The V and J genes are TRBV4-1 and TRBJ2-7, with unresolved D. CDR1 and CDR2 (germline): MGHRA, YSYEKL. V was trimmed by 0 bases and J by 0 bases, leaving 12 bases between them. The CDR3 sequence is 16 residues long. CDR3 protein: CASSQDPAGASYEQYF. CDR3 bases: TGCGCCAGCAGCCAAGATCCGGCAGGAGCCTCCTACGAGCAGTACTTC.

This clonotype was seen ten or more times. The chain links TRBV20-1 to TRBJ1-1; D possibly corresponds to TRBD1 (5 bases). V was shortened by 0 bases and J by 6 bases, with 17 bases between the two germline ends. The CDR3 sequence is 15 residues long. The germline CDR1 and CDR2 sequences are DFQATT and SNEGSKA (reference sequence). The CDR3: CSARDPDRPRAEAFF. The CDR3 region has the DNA TGCAGTGCTAGAGATCCCGACAGACCTCGCGCTGAAGCTTTCTTT.

This CDR3 reads CASSEGQGNIQYF. The CDR3 DNA follows: TGCGCCAGCAGCGAAGGACAGGGGAACATTCAGTACTTC. This sequence joins TRBV5-1 and TRBJ2-4; 9 nucleotides match TRBD1. CDR3 size: 13 residues. Looked up from germline, CDR1 is SGHRS and CDR2 is YFSETQ. After removal of 4 bases from V and 7 bases from J, the junction contained 3 bases not matched to a gene.

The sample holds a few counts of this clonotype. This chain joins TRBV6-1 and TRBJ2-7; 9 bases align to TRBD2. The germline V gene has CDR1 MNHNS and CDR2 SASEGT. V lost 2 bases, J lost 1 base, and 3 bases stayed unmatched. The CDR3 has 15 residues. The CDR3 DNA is TGTGCCAGCAGTGAACTCGCGGGGGGGTCCTACGAGCAGTACTTC. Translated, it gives CASSELAGGSYEQYF.

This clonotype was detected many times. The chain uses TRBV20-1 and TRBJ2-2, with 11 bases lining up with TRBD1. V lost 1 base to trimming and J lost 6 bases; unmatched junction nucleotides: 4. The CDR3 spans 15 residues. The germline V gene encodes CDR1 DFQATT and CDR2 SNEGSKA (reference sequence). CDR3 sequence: CSARGGQGAAGELFF. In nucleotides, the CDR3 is TGCAGTGCTAGAGGCGGACAGGGGGCTGCCGGGGAGCTGTTTTTT.

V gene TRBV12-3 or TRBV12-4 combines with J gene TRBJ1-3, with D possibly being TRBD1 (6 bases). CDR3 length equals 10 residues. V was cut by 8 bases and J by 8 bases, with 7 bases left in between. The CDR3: CASQGYTIYF. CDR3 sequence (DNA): TGTGCCAGCCAGGGGTACACCATATATTTT.

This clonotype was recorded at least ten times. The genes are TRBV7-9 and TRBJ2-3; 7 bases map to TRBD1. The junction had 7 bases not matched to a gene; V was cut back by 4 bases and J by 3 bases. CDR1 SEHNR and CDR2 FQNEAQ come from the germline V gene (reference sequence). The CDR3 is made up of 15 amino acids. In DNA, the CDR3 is TGTGCCAGCAGCTCGACAGGGTGGAGAACAGATACGCAGTATTTT. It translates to CASSSTGWRTDTQYF.

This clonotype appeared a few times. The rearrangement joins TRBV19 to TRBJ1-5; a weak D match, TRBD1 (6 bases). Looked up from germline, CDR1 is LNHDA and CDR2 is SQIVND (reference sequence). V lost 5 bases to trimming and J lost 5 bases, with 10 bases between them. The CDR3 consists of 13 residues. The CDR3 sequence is CASSVSGDQPQHF. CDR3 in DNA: TGTGCCAGTAGTGTCTCAGGGGATCAGCCCCAGCATTTT.

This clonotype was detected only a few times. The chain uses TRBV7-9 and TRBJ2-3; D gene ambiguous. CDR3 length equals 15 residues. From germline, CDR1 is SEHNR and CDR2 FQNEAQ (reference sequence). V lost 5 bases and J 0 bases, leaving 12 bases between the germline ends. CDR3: CASSPANSSTDTQYF. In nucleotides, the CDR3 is TGTGCCAGCAGCCCAGCCAATTCTAGCACAGATACGCAGTATTTT.

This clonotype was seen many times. The CDR3 region has the DNA TGTGCCAGCAGTTTAGGGGAGGGCGGCACTGAAGCTTTCTTT. As protein: CASSLGEGGTEAFF. The chain recombines TRBV12-3 or TRBV12-4 with TRBJ1-1; D remains unclear. The CDR3 has 14 amino acids. The germline V and J ends were trimmed by 1 base and 4 bases, with 10 bases remaining between them.

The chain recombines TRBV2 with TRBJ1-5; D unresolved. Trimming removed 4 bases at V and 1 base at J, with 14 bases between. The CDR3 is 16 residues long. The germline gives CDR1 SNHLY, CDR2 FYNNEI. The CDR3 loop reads CASSGAERASNQPQHF. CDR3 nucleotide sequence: TGTGCCAGCAGTGGAGCCGAGAGGGCCAGCAATCAGCCCCAGCATTTT.

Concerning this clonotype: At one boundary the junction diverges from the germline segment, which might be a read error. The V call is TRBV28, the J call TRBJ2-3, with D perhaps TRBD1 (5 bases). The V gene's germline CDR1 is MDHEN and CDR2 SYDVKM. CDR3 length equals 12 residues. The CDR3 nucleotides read TGTGCCAGCAGTTTGACAGTAGATACGCGGTATTTT. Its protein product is CASSLTVDTRYF.

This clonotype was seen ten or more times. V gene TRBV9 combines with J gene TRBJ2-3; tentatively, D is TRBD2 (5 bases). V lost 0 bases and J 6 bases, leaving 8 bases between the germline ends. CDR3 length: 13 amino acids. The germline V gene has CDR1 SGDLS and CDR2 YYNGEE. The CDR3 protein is CASSVAAGDTQYF. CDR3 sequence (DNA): TGTGCCAGCAGCGTAGCTGCGGGCGATACGCAGTATTTT.

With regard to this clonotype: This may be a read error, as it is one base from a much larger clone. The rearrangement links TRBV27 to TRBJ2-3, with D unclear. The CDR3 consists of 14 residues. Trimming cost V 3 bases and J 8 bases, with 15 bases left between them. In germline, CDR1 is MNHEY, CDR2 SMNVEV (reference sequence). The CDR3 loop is CASSFGYHRGTQYF. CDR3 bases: TGTGCCAGCAGTTTTGGGTACCATCGTGGTACGCAGTATTTT.

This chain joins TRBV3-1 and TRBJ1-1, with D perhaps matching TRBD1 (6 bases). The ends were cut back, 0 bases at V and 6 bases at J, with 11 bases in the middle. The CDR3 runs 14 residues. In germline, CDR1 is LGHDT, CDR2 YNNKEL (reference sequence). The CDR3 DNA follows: TGTGCCAGCAGCCAAGACTGGGGGGCCCCTGAAGCTTTCTTT. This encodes CASSQDWGAPEAFF. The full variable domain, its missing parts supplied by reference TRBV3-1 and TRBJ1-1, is DTAVSQTPKYLVTQMGNDKSIKCEQNLGHDTMYWYKQDSKKFLKIMFSYNNKELIINETVPNRFSPKSPDKAHLNLHINSLELGDSAVYFCASSQDWGAPEAFFGQGTRLTVV.

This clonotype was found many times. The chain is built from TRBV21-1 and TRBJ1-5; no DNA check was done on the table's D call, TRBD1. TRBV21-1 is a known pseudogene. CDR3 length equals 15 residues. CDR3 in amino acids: CASSNRGRGNQPQHF. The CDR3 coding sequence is TGTGCCAGCAGCAACAGGGGCAGGGGGAATCAGCCCCAGCATTTT.

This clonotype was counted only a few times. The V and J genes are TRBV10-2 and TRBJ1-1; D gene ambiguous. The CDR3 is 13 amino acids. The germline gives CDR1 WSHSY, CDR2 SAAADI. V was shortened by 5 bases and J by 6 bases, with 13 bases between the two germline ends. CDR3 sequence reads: CASSPRMEPEAFF. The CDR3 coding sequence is TGCGCCAGCAGTCCCAGGATGGAGCCTGAAGCTTTCTTT.

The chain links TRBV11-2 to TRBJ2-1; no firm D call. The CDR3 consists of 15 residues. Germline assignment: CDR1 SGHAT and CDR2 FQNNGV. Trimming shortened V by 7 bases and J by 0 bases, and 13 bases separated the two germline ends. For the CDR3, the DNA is TGTGCCAGCACCTCTGGGTTCAGCTCCTACAATGAGCAGTTCTTC. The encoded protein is CASTSGFSSYNEQFF. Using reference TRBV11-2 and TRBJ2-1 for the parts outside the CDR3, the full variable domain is EAGVAQSPRYKIIEKRQSVAFWCNPISGHATLYWYQQILGQGPKLLIQFQNNGVVDDSQLPKDRFSAERLKGVDSTLKIQPAKLEDSAVYLCASTSGFSSYNEQFFGPGTRLTVL.

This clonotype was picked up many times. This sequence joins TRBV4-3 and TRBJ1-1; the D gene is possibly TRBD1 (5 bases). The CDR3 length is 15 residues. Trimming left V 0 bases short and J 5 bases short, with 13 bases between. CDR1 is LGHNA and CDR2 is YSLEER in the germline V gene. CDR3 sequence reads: CASSQESGGSTEAFF. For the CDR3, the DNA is TGCGCCAGCAGCCAAGAATCTGGGGGAAGTACTGAAGCTTTCTTT.

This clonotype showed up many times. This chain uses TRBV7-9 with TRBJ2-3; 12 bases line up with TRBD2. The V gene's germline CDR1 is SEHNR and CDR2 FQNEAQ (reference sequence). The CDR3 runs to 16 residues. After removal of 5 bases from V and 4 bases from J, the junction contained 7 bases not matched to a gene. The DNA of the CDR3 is TGTGCCAGCAGCACTGGGACTAGCGGGTACGCAGATACGCAGTATTTT. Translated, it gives CASSTGTSGYADTQYF. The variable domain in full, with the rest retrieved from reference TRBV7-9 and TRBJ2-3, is DTGVSQNPRHKITKRGQNVTFRCDPISEHNRLYWYRQTLGQGPEFLTYFQNEAQLEKSRLLSDRFSAERPKGSFSTLEIQRTEQGDSAMYLCASSTGTSGYADTQYFGPGTRLTVL.

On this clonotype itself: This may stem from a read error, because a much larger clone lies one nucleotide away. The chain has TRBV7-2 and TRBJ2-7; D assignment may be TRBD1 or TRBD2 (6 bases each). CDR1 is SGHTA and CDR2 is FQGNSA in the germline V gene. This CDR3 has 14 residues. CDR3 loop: CASGFGGGAYEQYF. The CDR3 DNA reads TGTGCCAGCGGCTTTGGGGGCGGGGCCTACGAGCAGTACTTC.

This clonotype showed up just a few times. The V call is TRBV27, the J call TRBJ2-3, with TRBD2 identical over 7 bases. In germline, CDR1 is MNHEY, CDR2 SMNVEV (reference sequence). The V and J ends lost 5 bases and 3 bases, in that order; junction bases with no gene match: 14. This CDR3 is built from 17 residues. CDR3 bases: TGTGCCAGCAGTGCCCGCCTGGCGGGAGACCCTACAGATACGCAGTATTTT. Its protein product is CASSARLAGDPTDTQYF.

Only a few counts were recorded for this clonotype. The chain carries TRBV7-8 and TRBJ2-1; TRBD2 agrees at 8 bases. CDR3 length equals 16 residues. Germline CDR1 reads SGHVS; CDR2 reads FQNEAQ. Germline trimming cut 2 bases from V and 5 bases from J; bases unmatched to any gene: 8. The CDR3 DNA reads TGTGCCAGCAGCTTAAAAAGACTAGCGAATGACAATGAGCAGTTCTTC. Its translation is CASSLKRLANDNEQFF.

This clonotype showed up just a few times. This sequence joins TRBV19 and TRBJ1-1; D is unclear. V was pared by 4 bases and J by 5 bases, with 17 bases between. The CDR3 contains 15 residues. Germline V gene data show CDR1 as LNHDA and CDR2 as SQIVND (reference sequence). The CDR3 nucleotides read TGTGCCAGTAGTAACCTGTATGATAGGGTGACTGAAGCTTTCTTT. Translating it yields CASSNLYDRVTEAFF.

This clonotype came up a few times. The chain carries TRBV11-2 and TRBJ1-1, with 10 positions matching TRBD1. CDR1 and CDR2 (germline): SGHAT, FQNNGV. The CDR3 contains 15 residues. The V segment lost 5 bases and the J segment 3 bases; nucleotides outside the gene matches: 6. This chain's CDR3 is CASSARDRGYTEAFF. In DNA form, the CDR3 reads TGTGCCAGCAGCGCGAGGGACAGGGGCTACACTGAAGCTTTCTTT.

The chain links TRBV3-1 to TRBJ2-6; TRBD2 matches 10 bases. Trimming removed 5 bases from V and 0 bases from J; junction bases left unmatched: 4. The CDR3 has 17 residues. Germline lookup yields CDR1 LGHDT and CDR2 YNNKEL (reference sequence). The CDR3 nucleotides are TGTGCCAGCAGCAGGGGACTAGCGCGCTCTGGGGCCAACGTCCTGACTTTC. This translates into CASSRGLARSGANVLTF.

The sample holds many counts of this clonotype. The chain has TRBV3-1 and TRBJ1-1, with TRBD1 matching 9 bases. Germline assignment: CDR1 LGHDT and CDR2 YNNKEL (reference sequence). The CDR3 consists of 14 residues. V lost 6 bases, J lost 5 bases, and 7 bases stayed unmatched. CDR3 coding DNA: TGTGCCAGCAGGAAACAGGGGGCCGAAACTGAAGCTTTCTTT. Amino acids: CASRKQGAETEAFF.

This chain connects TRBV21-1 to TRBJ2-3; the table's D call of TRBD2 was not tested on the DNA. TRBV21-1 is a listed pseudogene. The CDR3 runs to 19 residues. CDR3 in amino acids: CASSKALRLAGVPPDTQYF. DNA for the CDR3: TGTGCCAGCAGCAAAGCCCTAAGACTAGCGGGAGTGCCCCCCGATACGCAGTATTTT.

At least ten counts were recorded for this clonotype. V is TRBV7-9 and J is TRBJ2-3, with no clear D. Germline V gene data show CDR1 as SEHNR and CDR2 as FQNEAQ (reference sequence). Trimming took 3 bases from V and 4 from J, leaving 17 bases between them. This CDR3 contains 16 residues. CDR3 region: CASSFPTTPAADTQYF. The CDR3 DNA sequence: TGTGCCAGCAGCTTCCCTACTACTCCGGCGGCAGATACGCAGTATTTT.

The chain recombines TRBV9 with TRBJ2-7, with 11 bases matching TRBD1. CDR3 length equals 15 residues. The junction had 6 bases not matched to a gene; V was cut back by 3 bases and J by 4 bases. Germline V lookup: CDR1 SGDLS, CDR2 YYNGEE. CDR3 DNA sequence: TGTGCCAGCAGCGCGGGACAGGGGGGTCGATACGAGCAGTACTTC. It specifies CASSAGQGGRYEQYF.

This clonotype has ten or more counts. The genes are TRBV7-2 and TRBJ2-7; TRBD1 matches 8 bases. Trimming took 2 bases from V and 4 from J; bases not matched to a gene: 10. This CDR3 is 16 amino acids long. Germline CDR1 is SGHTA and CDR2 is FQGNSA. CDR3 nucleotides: TGTGCCAGCAGCTTAAATAGGGGACAGGAAGCTTACGAGCAGTACTTC. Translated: CASSLNRGQEAYEQYF.

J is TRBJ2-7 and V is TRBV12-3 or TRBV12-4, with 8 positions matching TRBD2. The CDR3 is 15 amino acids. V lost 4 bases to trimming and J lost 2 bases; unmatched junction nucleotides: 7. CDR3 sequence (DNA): TGTGCCAGCAGTTCAGGCCAGCGGGAGCCCTACGAGCAGTACTTC. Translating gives CASSSGQREPYEQYF.